This T cell receptor (beta chain) is drawn from a study of blood T cells in healthy people across ages. Broader study findings: There were more naive CD4+ cells and higher diversity in long-lived donors than in aged donors. Naive T cell percentage strongly correlated with TCR beta diversity.

The use of a sample-barcoded 5' primer and a J-beta primer mix characterized a second PCR of roughly 6 to 11 cycles. TCRdb reprocessed the 5' RACE reads via MiXCR and lists one record per CDR3 protein. Among 600,000 or so distinct CDR3 sequences listed, about 30% were seen once. Each donor gave roughly 10 milliliters of peripheral blood. Isolated PBMCs totaled at least 6.5 million in each sample. Points on this clonotype: No antigen is known for it.

In germline, CDR1 is DFQATT, CDR2 SNEGSKA (reference sequence). The CDR3 totals 14 residues. V was trimmed by 0 bases and J by 3 bases, leaving 8 bases between them. The specimen sequenced was blood. The TCR sequence derives from a woman aged 80 or over in good health. The chain has TRBV20-1 and TRBJ2-2; the D gene is possibly TRBD1 (5 bases). The CDR3 protein is CSARDPRDTGELFF. In DNA, the CDR3 is TGCAGTGCTAGAGATCCCAGGGACACCGGGGAGCTGTTTTTT.